This T cell receptor beta chain was documented in a study of blood T cell repertoires in COVID-19. Original processing notes: Estimates of nucleated cell counts were drawn from the amplification of reference gene primers. Only in-frame clones appear in the TCRdb table, and some are missing; sequencing was by immunoSEQ multiplex PCR. That table is the source of V, J and clone size, and D and trimming were worked out from the DNA. The sample consists of over 250,000 clones, around four fifths of them appearing once. CDR1 and CDR2 from the germline V gene are GTSNPN and SVGIG (reference sequence). The CDR3 covers 13 residues. Trimming stripped 1 base from V and 1 base from J, with 7 bases between.

This clonotype was sampled from a woman between 50 and 59 years old who had recovered from COVID-19. The sequenced sample consisted of peripheral blood. V gene TRBV30 combines with J gene TRBJ1-2; unclear D gene. CDR3 amino acids: CAWSGGFNYGYTF. The CDR3 DNA follows: TGTGCCTGGAGTGGTGGCTTTAACTATGGCTACACCTTC.